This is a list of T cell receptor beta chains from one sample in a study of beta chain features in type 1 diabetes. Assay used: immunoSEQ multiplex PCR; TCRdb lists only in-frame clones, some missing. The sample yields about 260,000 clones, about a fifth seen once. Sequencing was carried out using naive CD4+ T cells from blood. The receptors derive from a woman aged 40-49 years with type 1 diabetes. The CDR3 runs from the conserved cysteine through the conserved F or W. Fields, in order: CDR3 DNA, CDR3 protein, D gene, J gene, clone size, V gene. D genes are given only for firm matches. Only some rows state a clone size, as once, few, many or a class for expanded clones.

CDR3nt: TGTGCCAGCAGCGTAGGGATAGCGGGGTCGCCGGGGAACAATGAGCAGTTCTTC
CDR3aa: CASSVGIAGSPGNNEQFF
d_gene: TRBD2
j_gene: TRBJ2-1
abundance: .
v_gene: TRBV9

CDR3nt: TGTGCCAGCAGTCCCGGGACTAGCGGGAGAGTGGGGGAGCAGTACTTC
CDR3aa: CASSPGTSGRVGEQYF
d_gene: TRBD2
j_gene: TRBJ2-7
abundance: .
v_gene: TRBV28

CDR3nt: TGCAGCGTTGAAGGAGCGCCACTACACTACAATGAGCAGTTCTTC
CDR3aa: CSVEGAPLHYNEQFF
d_gene: .
j_gene: TRBJ2-1
abundance: few
v_gene: TRBV29-1

CDR3nt: TGTGCCAGCAGTGAAAGGGGACTCCTAAATTCCTACGAGCAGTACTTC
CDR3aa: CASSERGLLNSYEQYF
d_gene: .
j_gene: TRBJ2-7
abundance: few
v_gene: TRBV2

CDR3nt: TGTGCCAGCAGCGTAGAAGCGCGCCCCCCCTACAATGAGCAGTTCTTC
CDR3aa: CASSVEARPPYNEQFF
d_gene: .
j_gene: TRBJ2-1
abundance: .
v_gene: TRBV9

CDR3nt: TGTGCCAGCAGCTTCGACAGCTCTGGGGCCAACGTCCTGACTTTC
CDR3aa: CASSFDSSGANVLTF
d_gene: .
j_gene: TRBJ2-6
abundance: few
v_gene: TRBV5-4

CDR3nt: TGCGCCAGCAGTCAGTACAGGGGGCAGCTATATGGCTACACCTTC
CDR3aa: CASSQYRGQLYGYTF
d_gene: TRBD1
j_gene: TRBJ1-2
abundance: .
v_gene: TRBV23-1

CDR3nt: TGTGCCAGCAGTTTGGGGCTACCCGGATCAACTAATGAAAAACTGTTTTTT
CDR3aa: CASSLGLPGSTNEKLFF
d_gene: .
j_gene: TRBJ1-4
abundance: .
v_gene: TRBV28

CDR3nt: TGTGCCAGCAGCTCGGGGGGACAGGGTGAAAAACTGTTTTTT
CDR3aa: CASSSGGQGEKLFF
d_gene: TRBD1
j_gene: TRBJ1-4
abundance: .
v_gene: TRBV5-4

CDR3nt: TGTGCCAGCAGCCCCGTACAGGCTAGCACAGATACGCAGTATTTT
CDR3aa: CASSPVQASTDTQYF
d_gene: .
j_gene: TRBJ2-3
abundance: few
v_gene: TRBV5-4

CDR3nt: TGTGCCAGTAGTATGGGGACAAGGGTGAATTCACCCCTCCACTTT
CDR3aa: CASSMGTRVNSPLHF
d_gene: .
j_gene: TRBJ1-6
abundance: once
v_gene: TRBV19